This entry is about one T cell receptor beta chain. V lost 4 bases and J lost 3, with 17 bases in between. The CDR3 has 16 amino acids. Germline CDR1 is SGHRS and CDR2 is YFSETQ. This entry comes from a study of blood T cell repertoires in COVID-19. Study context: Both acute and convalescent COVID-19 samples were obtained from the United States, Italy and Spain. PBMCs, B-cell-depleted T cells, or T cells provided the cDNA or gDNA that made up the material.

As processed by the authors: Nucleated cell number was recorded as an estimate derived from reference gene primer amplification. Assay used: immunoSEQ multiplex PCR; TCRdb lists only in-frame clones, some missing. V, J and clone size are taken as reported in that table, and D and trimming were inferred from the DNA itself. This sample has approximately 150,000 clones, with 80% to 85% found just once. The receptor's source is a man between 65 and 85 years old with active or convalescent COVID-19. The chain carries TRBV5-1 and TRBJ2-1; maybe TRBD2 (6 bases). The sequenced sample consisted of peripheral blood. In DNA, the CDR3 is TGCGCCAGCAGCCCCAGGGTAGGAGGGATCTACAATGAGCAGTTCTTC. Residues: CASSPRVGGIYNEQFF.